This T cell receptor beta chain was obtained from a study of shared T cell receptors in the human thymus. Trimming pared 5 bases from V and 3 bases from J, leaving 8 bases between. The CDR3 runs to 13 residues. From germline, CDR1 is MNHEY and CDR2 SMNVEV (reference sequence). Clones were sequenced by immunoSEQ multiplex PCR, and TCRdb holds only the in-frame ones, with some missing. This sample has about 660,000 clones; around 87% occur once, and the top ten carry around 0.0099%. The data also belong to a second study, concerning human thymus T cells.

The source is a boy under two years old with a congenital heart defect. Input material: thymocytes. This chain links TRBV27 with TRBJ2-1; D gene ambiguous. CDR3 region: CASSTYFYNEQFF. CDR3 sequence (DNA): TGTGCCAGCAGTACTTACTTCTACAATGAGCAGTTCTTC.